The 19 T cell receptor beta chains in this list originate from one sample, sequenced in a study of blood T cells in healthy people across ages. Combining a sample-barcoded 5' primer with a J-beta primer mix, a second PCR ran for roughly 7 to 11 cycles. Each CDR3 protein is one row after TCRdb ran MiXCR on the 5' RACE reads. Of 540,000 or so distinct CDR3 sequences in the sample, 27% were seen once. Sequencing was done on a sample of blood. The receptors originated from an older woman in good health.

In this sample, this clonotype turned up a few times. This chain links TRBV18 with TRBJ1-1; tentatively, D is TRBD1 (5 bases). Germline V gene lookup returns CDR1 KGHSH and CDR2 LQKENI. V was trimmed by 0 bases and J by 1 base, leaving 9 bases between them. The CDR3 consists of 15 residues. This CDR3 reads CASSPPRQGNTEAFF. DNA of the CDR3: TGTGCCAGCTCACCACCGAGGCAGGGGAACACTGAAGCTTTCTTT. The full variable domain, its missing parts supplied by reference TRBV18 and TRBJ1-1, is NAGVMQNPRHLVRRRGQEARLRCSPMKGHSHVYWYRQLPEEGLKFMVYLQKENIIDESGMPKERFSAEFPKEGPSILRIQQVVRGDSAAYFCASSPPRQGNTEAFFGQGTRLTVV.

The chain uses TRBV7-2 and TRBJ1-3; D is possibly TRBD1 (5 bases). Trimming removed 5 bases from V and 0 bases from J, with 8 bases in between. CDR1 is SGHTA and CDR2 is FQGNSA in the germline V gene. This CDR3 has 14 residues. The CDR3 loop reads CASSMDTSGNTIYF. The CDR3 nucleotides are TGTGCCAGCAGCATGGACACCTCTGGAAACACCATATATTTT.

The chain recombines TRBV5-1 with TRBJ2-5, with TRBD1 matching 11 bases. The CDR3 runs to 15 residues. V dropped 4 bases and J dropped 4; count of bases not matched to a gene: 6. Per the germline V gene, CDR1 is SGHRS and CDR2 is YFSETQ. The CDR3 is CASSLRTGGAETQYF. CDR3 sequence (DNA): TGCGCCAGCAGCCTGCGGACAGGGGGCGCAGAGACCCAGTACTTC.

This clonotype showed up just a few times. This rearrangement joins TRBV24-1 to TRBJ1-2; D possibly corresponds to TRBD1 (6 bases). Per the germline V gene, CDR1 is KGHDR and CDR2 is SFDVKD. This CDR3 comprises 12 residues. Trimming removed 6 bases at V and 5 bases at J, with 9 bases between. In DNA, the CDR3 is TGTGCCACCAGTAATCAGGGGTATGGCTACACCTTC. As protein: CATSNQGYGYTF.

This clonotype was seen a handful of times. The DNA for the CDR3 is TGTGCCAGCAGCTTAGGAGGGTCGGTCAAAAACATTCAGTACTTC. Translated, it gives CASSLGGSVKNIQYF. This sequence joins TRBV7-2 and TRBJ2-4; possible D gene TRBD2, 5 bases. The germline gives CDR1 SGHTA, CDR2 FQGNSA. With 1 base removed from V and 3 bases from J, the gap between germline ends came to 10 bases. The CDR3 is 15 residues long.

The chain couples TRBV28 to TRBJ2-5, with D perhaps being TRBD1 or TRBD2 (5 bases each). Per germline, CDR1 MDHEN and CDR2 SYDVKM. The CDR3 loop spans 13 amino acids. The V end lost 5 bases, the J end lost 5 bases, and 12 bases lay between the germline ends. The CDR3 reads CASSPHEGETQYF. The CDR3, as DNA: TGTGCCAGCAGTCCGCACGAGGGGGAGACCCAGTACTTC.

This clonotype has more than one count but fewer than ten. The rearrangement links TRBV7-2 to TRBJ2-5; the D gene is possibly TRBD2 (6 bases). CDR1 is SGHTA, CDR2 FQGNSA, per germline. The germline V and J ends were trimmed by 1 base and 5 bases, with 11 bases remaining between them. The CDR3 is 14 amino acids. The CDR3 nucleotides read TGTGCCAGCAGCTTAGGTCGGGGGAAGGAGACCCAGTACTTC. It specifies CASSLGRGKETQYF.

Concerning this clonotype itself: Germline and junction disagree at one end, which may indicate a read error. This chain connects TRBV7-2 to TRBJ2-3; D is unclear. This CDR3 has 12 amino acids. Per germline, CDR1 SGHTA and CDR2 FQGNSA. In DNA, the CDR3 is TGTGCCGGCAGTTATAACCCCCATACGCAGTATTTT. It encodes CAGSYNPHTQYF.

The chain joins TRBV27 to TRBJ2-3; 10 nucleotides agree with TRBD2. Per the germline V gene, CDR1 is MNHEY and CDR2 is SMNVEV (reference sequence). This CDR3 spans 19 amino acids. With 3 bases clipped from V and 0 bases from J, the junction kept 12 bases outside the gene matches. CDR3 region: CASSFQSSGGHGSTDTQYF. The CDR3 region has the DNA TGTGCCAGCAGTTTCCAATCTAGCGGGGGACACGGGAGCACAGATACGCAGTATTTT.

The sample holds a few counts of this clonotype. This chain connects TRBV6-2 or TRBV6-3 to TRBJ1-5; D is undetermined. V gave up 2 bases and J gave up 3 bases, with 14 bases separating them. This CDR3 contains 16 residues. Germline lookup yields CDR1 MNHEY and CDR2 SVGEGT. CDR3 bases: TGTGCCAGCAGTTACAGATTGGCAGGCCACAATCAGCCCCAGCATTTT. Translated: CASSYRLAGHNQPQHF.

To note about this clonotype: Given a much more abundant clone one base away, this may be a read error. The CDR3 coding sequence is TGTGCCAGCAGCTTTGGAACAGGGAAAGAGACCCGGTACTTC. It is translated as CASSFGTGKETRYF. The chain is built from TRBV5-4 and TRBJ2-5; a possible D gene is TRBD1 (6 bases). Per the germline V gene, CDR1 is SGHNT and CDR2 is YYREEE (reference sequence). The CDR3 extends over 14 amino acids.

This clonotype occurred once. J is TRBJ2-1 and V is TRBV29-1; D is perhaps TRBD2 (7 bases). Per germline, CDR1 SQVTM and CDR2 ANQGSEA. Trimming left V 3 bases short and J 1 base short, with 16 bases between. This CDR3 is 16 amino acids long. CDR3 loop: CSVEGRGATSYNEQFF. The CDR3 DNA is TGCAGCGTTGAGGGACGGGGGGCTACTTCCTACAATGAGCAGTTCTTC.

V gene TRBV11-1 combines with J gene TRBJ2-3, with a possible D match to TRBD2 (6 bases). Germline CDR1 SGHAT, CDR2 FQDESV (reference sequence). CDR3 length equals 15 residues. Trimming cost V 5 bases and J 5 bases, with 17 bases left between them. The CDR3 region is CASSPGTEDLDTQYF. CDR3 bases: TGTGCCAGCAGCCCCGGGACTGAGGATTTAGATACGCAGTATTTT.

This clonotype was counted ten times or more. A junction end diverges from the germline sequence, so it may reflect a read error. This sequence joins TRBV7-9 and TRBJ1-1, with D hard to call. CDR3 size: 15 residues. Germline CDR1 is SEHNR and CDR2 is FQNEAQ (reference sequence). CDR3 sequence: CASSLGTVMNTEAFF. DNA for the CDR3: TGTGCCAGTAGCTTAGGTACAGTTATGAACACTGAAGCTTTCTTT.

CDR3 residues: CASSSRTGTNEKLFF. The CDR3 DNA reads TGTGCCAGCAGCTCGCGGACAGGGACTAATGAAAAACTGTTTTTT. The chain couples TRBV7-9 to TRBJ1-4, with 8 bases matching TRBD1. V lost 4 bases, J lost 2 bases, and 3 bases stayed unmatched. Germline V CDR1 and CDR2: SEHNR, FQNEAQ (reference sequence). The CDR3 sequence is 15 residues long.

This clonotype has more than one count but fewer than ten. The CDR3 here is CAISGSYEQYF. CDR3 nucleotide sequence: TGTGCCATCTCTGGGTCCTACGAGCAGTACTTC. The V call is TRBV10-3, the J call TRBJ2-5, with D uncertain. Matching the DNA end better, TRBJ2-7 makes the J call doubtful. The CDR3 is made up of 11 amino acids. Germline CDR1 reads ENHRY; CDR2 reads SYGVKD.

This clonotype turned up a few times. This chain uses TRBV11-2 with TRBJ2-5, with 9 bases fitting TRBD2. The J call is in doubt because the DNA end fits TRBJ2-1 better. The CDR3 extends over 17 amino acids. CDR1 and CDR2 (germline): SGHAT, FQNNGV. In DNA, the CDR3 is TGTGCCAGCAGGCTTAGAGTCCTAGCGGGGAGAGCCAATGAGCAGTTCTTC. It is translated as CASRLRVLAGRANEQFF.

This clonotype was seen only a few times. The CDR3 DNA reads TGTGCCAGCAGCCAAGGTTACAGACCCACAGATACGCAGTATTTT. Translated, it gives CASSQGYRPTDTQYF. The chain is built from TRBV4-2 and TRBJ2-3; no definite D call. Trimming shortened V by 1 base and J by 2 bases, and 10 bases separated the two germline ends. Germline-derived CDR1 and CDR2 are LGHNA and YNFKEQ. The CDR3 spans 15 residues.

This clonotype was found a few times. The rearrangement joins TRBV7-3 to TRBJ2-2; D is ambiguous. This CDR3 region has 13 residues. The germline V gene encodes CDR1 SGHTA and CDR2 FQGTGA. Trimming shortened V by 4 bases and J by 3 bases, and 6 bases separated the two germline ends. CDR3 nucleotide sequence: TGTGCCAGCAGCTCCTTGCACACCGGGGAGCTGTTTTTT. Its translation: CASSSLHTGELFF.